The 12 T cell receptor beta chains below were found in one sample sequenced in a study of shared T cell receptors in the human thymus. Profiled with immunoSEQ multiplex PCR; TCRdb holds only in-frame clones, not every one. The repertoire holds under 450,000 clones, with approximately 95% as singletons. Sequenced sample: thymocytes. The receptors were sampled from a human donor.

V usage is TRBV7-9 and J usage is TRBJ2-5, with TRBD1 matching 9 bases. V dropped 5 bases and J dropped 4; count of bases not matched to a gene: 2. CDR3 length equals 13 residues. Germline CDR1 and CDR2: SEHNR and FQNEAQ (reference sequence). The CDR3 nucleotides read TGTGCCAGCAGCCCACAGGGGGCAGAGACCCAGTACTTC. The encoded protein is CASSPQGAETQYF.

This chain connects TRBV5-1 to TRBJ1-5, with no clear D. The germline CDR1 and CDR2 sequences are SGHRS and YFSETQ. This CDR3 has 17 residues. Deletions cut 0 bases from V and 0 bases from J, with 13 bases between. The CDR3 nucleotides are TGCGCCAGCAGCTTGGGCACGGCGTCGAATAGCAATCAGCCCCAGCATTTT. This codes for CASSLGTASNSNQPQHF.

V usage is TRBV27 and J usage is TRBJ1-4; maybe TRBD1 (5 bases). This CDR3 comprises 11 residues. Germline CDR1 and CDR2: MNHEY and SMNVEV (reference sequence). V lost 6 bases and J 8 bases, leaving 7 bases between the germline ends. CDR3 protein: CASSTGEKLFF. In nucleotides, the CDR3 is TGTGCCAGCAGCACAGGCGAAAAACTGTTTTTT.

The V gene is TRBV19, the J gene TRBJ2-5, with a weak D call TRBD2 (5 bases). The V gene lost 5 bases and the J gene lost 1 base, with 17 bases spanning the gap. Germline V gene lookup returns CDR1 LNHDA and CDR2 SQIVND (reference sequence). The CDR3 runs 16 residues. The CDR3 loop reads CASSATGKAVQETQYF. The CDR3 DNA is TGTGCCAGTAGTGCTACCGGGAAGGCAGTCCAAGAGACCCAGTACTTC.

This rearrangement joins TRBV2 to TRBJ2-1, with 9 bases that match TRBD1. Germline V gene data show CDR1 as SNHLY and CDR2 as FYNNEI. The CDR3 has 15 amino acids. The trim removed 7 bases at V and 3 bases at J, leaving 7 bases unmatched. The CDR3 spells CASTTGQGDYNEQFF. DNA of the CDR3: TGTGCCAGCACTACGGGACAGGGCGACTACAATGAGCAGTTCTTC.

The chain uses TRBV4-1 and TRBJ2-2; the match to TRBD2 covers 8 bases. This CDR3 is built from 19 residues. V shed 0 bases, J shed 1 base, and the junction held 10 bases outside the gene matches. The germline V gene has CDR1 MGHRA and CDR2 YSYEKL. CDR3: CASSQDTSPGLGNTGELFF. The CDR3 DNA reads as TGCGCCAGCAGCCAAGATACTAGCCCGGGACTAGGGAACACCGGGGAGCTGTTTTTT.

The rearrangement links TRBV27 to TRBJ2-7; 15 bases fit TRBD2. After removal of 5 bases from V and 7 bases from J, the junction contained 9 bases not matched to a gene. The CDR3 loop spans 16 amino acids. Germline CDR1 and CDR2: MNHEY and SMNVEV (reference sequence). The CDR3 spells CASSPGLAGGSREQYF. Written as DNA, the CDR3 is TGTGCCAGCAGTCCGGGACTAGCGGGAGGTTCGCGGGAGCAGTACTTC.

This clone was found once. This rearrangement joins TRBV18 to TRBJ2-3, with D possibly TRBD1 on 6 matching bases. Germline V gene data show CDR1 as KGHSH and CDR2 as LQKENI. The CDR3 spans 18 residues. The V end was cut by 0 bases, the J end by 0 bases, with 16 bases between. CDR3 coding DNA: TGTGCCAGCTCACCACCCATCGCCAGGGGAGTTAGCACAGATACGCAGTATTTT. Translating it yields CASSPPIARGVSTDTQYF.

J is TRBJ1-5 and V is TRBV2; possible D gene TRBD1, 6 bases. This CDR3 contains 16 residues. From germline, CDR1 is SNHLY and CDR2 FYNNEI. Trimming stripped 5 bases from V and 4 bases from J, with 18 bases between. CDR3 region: CASSSRDTCGNQPQHF. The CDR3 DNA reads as TGTGCCAGCAGTAGCCGGGACACTTGCGGAAATCAGCCCCAGCATTTT.

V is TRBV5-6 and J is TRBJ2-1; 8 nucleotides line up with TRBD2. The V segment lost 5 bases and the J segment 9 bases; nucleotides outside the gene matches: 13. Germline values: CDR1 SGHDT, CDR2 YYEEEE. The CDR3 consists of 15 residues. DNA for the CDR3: TGTGCCAGCAGACCGTATCTAGCGGGTGTTCGTGAGCAGTTCTTC. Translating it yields CASRPYLAGVREQFF.

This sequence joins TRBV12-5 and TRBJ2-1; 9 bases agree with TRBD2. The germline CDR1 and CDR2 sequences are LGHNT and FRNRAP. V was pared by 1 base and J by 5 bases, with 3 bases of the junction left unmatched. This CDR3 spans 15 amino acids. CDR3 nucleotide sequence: TGTGCTAGTGGTTTGGGCGGGAGGGCCCACAATGAGCAGTTCTTC. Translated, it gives CASGLGGRAHNEQFF. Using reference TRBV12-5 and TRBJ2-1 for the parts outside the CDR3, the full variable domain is DARVTQTPRHKVTEMGQEVTMRCQPILGHNTVFWYRQTMMQGLELLAYFRNRAPLDDSGMPKDRFSAEMPDATLATLKIQPSEPRDSAVYFCASGLGGRAHNEQFFGPGTRLTVL.

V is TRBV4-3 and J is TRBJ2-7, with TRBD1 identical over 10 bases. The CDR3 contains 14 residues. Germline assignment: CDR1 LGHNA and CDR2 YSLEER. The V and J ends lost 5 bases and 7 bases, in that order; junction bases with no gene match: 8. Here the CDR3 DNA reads TGCGCCAGCAGCTCCCGGACAGGGGGGCGTGAGCAGTACTTC. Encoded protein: CASSSRTGGREQYF.